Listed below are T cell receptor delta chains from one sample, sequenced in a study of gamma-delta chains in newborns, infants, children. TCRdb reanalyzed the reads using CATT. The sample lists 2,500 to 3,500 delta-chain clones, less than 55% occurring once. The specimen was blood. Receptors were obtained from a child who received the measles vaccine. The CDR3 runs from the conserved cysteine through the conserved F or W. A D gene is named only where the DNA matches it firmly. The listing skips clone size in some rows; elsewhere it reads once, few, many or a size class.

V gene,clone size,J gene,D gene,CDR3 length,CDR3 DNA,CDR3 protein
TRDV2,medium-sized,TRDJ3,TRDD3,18,TGTGCCTGTGACACCGTACTGGGGGTGACCTGGGACACCCGACAGATGTTTTTC,CACDTVLGVTWDTRQMFF
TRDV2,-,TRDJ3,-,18,TGTGCCTGTGACACCCCGCACGGGACCTCCTGGGACACCCGACAGATGTTTTTC,CACDTPHGTSWDTRQMFF
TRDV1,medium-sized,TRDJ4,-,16,TGTGCTCTTGGGGTGGTCGGGGCGTACTGTGCCAGACCCCTGATCTTT,CALGVVGAYCARPLIF
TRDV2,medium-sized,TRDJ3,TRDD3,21,TGTGCCTGTGACACGATGCTAACTGGGGGGCGAAGCTCCTGGGACACCCGACAGATGTTTTTC,CACDTMLTGGRSSWDTRQMFF
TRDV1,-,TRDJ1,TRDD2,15,TGTGCTCTTGGGGAAGGCCCAAGGTTCCTACGAACACTCATCTTT,CALGEGPRFLRTLIF
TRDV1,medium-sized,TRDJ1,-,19,TGTGCTCTTGGGGAACTCCCCTTCCCCGGGGGACCCTACACCGATAAACTCATCTTT,CALGELPFPGGPYTDKLIF
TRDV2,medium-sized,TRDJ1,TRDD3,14,TGTGCCTGTGACACCGGGGGATACACCGATAAACTCATCTTT,CACDTGGYTDKLIF
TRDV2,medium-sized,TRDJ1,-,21,TGTGCCTGTGACACCCTACTGAAGCCGGATACCCTCCTCAGGGTTTCCGATAAACTCATCTTT,CACDTLLKPDTLLRVSDKLIF
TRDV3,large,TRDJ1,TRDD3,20,TGTGCCTTTGCTTCCTACTGGGGGATATTAATTCCCGCGTACACCGATAAACTCATCTTT,CAFASYWGILIPAYTDKLIF
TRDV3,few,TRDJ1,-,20,TGTGCCATTCGGTGGGGGCCACGTGGGGAGGTCTCCCCGTACACCGATAAACTCATCTTT,CAIRWGPRGEVSPYTDKLIF
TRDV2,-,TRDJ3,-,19,TGTGCCTGTGACCGCCTAAGGGGGTTGAGCTCCTGGGACACCCGACAGATGTTTTTC,CACDRLRGLSSWDTRQMFF
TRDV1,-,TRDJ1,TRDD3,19,TGTGCTCTTGGGGAACGAGTTGACTGGGGGTCGTTGTACACCGATAAACTCATCTTT,CALGERVDWGSLYTDKLIF
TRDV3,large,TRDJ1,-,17,TGTGCCTTTGTTTCCTTCCCTAATCATACTTATTCCGATAAACTCATCTTT,CAFVSFPNHTYSDKLIF
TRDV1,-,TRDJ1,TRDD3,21,TGTGCTCTTGGGGCCAGGTACTGGGGGATATGGAAGAAGGGGTTAGCCGATAAACTCATCTTT,CALGARYWGIWKKGLADKLIF
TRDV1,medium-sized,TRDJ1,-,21,TGTGCTCTTGGGGGTAGGCCTTCCTCCTATGATGGGACTGGGTTTCCCGATAAACTCATCTTT,CALGGRPSSYDGTGFPDKLIF
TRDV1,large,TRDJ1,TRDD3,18,TGTGCTCTTGGGGAACTAACCTCCTACTACTGGGGGATACATAAACTCATCTTT,CALGELTSYYWGIHKLIF
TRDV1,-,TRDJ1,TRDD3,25,TGTGCTCTTGGGGAACCATCCGGCAGTCTCCACTGGGGGATACCGAGGATCACGTACACCGATAAACTCATCTTT,CALGEPSGSLHWGIPRITYTDKLIF
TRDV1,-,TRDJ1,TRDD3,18,TGTGCTCTTGTTGTCTATCTCGGCTGGGGGATAAGTCGGGGTAAACTCATCTTT,CALVVYLGWGISRGKLIF
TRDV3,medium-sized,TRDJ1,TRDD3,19,TGTGCCTCCGCCTTTTCGTGGGGGATACGATCCGCTAACACCGATAAACTCATCTTT,CASAFSWGIRSANTDKLIF
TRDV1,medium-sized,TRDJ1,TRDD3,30,TGTGCTCTTGGGGAAATTCTCGGTGGAGAATTTGCCACCCTATACTGGGGGACCTTATCTCAACTCCGGTACACCGATAAACTCATCTTT,CALGEILGGEFATLYWGTLSQLRYTDKLIF
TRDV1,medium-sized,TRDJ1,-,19,TGTGCTCTTGGGGAACCAGAAGTAAATTATCAGGGCGGCACCGATAAACTCATCTTT,CALGEPEVNYQGGTDKLIF
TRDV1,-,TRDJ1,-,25,TGTGCTCTTGGCACCGGGCCTTCCTACTACCGGGCTGGGGGATCCCCGTGGAGGGGTAGCGATAAACTCATCTTT,CALGTGPSYYRAGGSPWRGSDKLIF
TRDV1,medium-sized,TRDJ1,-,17,TGTGCTCTTGGGGAACCGAAGGGGAGCCCCGGGGCGGATAAACTCATCTTT,CALGEPKGSPGADKLIF
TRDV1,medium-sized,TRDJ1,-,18,TGTGCTCTTGGGGAAGATTCAATCCTGCTCCCCCACACCGATAAACTCATCTTT,CALGEDSILLPHTDKLIF
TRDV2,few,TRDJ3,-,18,TGTGCCCGTGACACCGCGGGGGACCGCTCCTGGGACACCCGACAGATGTTTTTC,CARDTAGDRSWDTRQMFF
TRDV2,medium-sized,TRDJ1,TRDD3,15,TGTGCCTGTGACACTACTGGGGGATACACCGATAAACTCATCTTT,CACDTTGGYTDKLIF
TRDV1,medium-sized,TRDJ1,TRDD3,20,TGTGCTCTTGGGGAACTAGCGTCATCCTACGCAGGGGGATACGCCGATAAACTCATCTTT,CALGELASSYAGGYADKLIF
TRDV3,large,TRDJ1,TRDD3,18,TGTGCCTTTCACCCGGGGTACTGGGGGATAGTGTACACCGATAAACTCATCTTT,CAFHPGYWGIVYTDKLIF
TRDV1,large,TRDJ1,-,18,TGTGCTCTTGGGGAACCCGGCCCTTCCGCGGATATCGCCGATAAACTCATCTTT,CALGEPGPSADIADKLIF
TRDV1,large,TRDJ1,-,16,TGTGCTCTTGAACAACTGGGCCCCCTCGAGCCCGATAAACTCATCTTT,CALEQLGPLEPDKLIF
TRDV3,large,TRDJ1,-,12,TGTGCCTTTTTTTCGCAACCGTCGAAACTCATCTTT,CAFFSQPSKLIF
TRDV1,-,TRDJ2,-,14,TGTGCTCTTGGGGAACGTTACAATAAAGCACAACTCTTCTTT,CALGERYNKAQLFF
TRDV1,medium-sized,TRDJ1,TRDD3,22,TGTGCTCTTGGGGAAGTACTTCCTACTGGGGGATACTGTACCTATTACACCGATAAACTCATCTTT,CALGEVLPTGGYCTYYTDKLIF
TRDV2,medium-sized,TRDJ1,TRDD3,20,TGTGCCTGTGACACACCTTTATCCTACGTGCGGGGGATACTCGCCGATAAACTCATCTTT,CACDTPLSYVRGILADKLIF
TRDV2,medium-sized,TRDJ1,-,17,TGTGCCTGTGACAAAATAACTTCCCCGGGAAAGGAGTCAGGACTCATCTTT,CACDKITSPGKESGLIF
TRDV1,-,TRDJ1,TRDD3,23,TGTGCTCTTGGGAGCCTAGTGTATCATTCTCTGGGGGATACGCCTCCTTACACCGATAAACACATCTTT,CALGSLVYHSLGDTPPYTDKHIF
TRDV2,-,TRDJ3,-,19,TGTGCCTGTGACACCGGAGGGGGGTCTTCCTCCTGGGACACCCGACAGATGTTTTTC,CACDTGGGSSSWDTRQMFF
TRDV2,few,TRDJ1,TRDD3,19,TGTGCCTGTGACGCCCTACGTCCCGTACTGGGGGATACTACCGATAAACTCATCTTT,CACDALRPVLGDTTDKLIF
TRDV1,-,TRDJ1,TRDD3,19,TGTGCTCTTGGGGAACTACCCCCGCTTTACTGGGGGATCACCGATACACTCATCTTT,CALGELPPLYWGITDTLIF
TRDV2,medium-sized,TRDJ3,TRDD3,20,TGTGCCTGTGACACCGTACTGGGGGCCGGTACCTCCTGGGACACCCGACAGATGTTTTTC,CACDTVLGAGTSWDTRQMFF
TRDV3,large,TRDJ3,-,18,TGTGCCTTTATGTCGGATGGTACCTTCTCCTGGGACACCCGACAGATGTTTTTC,CAFMSDGTFSWDTRQMFF
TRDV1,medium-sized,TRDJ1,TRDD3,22,TGTGCTCTTGGGGAATCAAGGGCTCTTCCGTTTGGGAGGGGGATATACACCGATAAACTCATCTTT,CALGESRALPFGRGIYTDKLIF
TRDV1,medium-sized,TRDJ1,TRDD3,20,TGTGCTCTTGGGGAACGCTATTCCGTGTACTGGGGGACCCACACCGATAAACTCATCTTT,CALGERYSVYWGTHTDKLIF
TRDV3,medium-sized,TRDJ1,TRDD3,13,TGTGCCTTTCAACCGGGGGATGCCGATAAACTCATCTTT,CAFQPGDADKLIF
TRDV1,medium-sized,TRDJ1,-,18,TGTGCTCTTGGGGACCCCACTGCCGTTAGGGGATCCACCGATAAACTCATCTTT,CALGDPTAVRGSTDKLIF
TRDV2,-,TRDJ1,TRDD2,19,TGTGCCTGTTCCCCCCTTCCTACGTATGGTGGGGGAATCGACGATAAACTCATCTTT,CACSPLPTYGGGIDDKLIF
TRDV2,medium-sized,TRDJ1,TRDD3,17,TGTGCCTGTGACGCCTTACTGGGGGATACGTACACCGATAAACTCATCTTT,CACDALLGDTYTDKLIF
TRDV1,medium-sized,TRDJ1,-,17,TGTGCTCTGGCGGCATTTTCCTACGCGGGGGATTTCAATAAACTCATCTTT,CALAAFSYAGDFNKLIF
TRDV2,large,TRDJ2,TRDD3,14,TGTGCCTGTGACACCCTGGGGGATACAGCACAACTCTTCTTT,CACDTLGDTAQLFF